This T cell receptor (beta chain) was obtained from a study of STAT3 mutations in large granular lymphocyte leukemia. General observations from the study: Every T-cell large granular lymphocyte leukemia patient had at least one immunodominant TCR beta clonotype. Treatment regimens differed across patients between samplings.

Germline CDR1 reads MNHEY; CDR2 reads SVGAGI. The CDR3 is 15 residues long. Germline trimming cut 8 bases from V and 3 bases from J; bases unmatched to any gene: 11. Generated by immunoSEQ multiplex PCR, the TCRdb table keeps only in-frame clones and is missing some. This sample yields fewer than 10,000 clones, of which roughly 89% are seen a single time; approximately 80% belongs to the top ten. This clone was seen just once. Its antigen is unknown. V and J are TRBV6-5 and TRBJ2-7; the match to TRBD1 covers 9 bases. The sequence was collected from a man of 80 years or more with T-cell large granular lymphocyte leukemia. Some clones in this sample may be carry-over from other donors' samples. Sequenced: peripheral blood mononuclear cells. The CDR3 protein is CASFSRRQGVYEQYF. CDR3 DNA: TGTGCCAGCTTTTCCCGGAGACAGGGGGTCTACGAGCAGTACTTC.